The 22 T cell receptor beta chains below all came from one sample that was sequenced in a study of T cell responses to AZD1222 COVID-19 vaccine. Sequencing was performed with immunoSEQ multiplex PCR; in TCRdb, only in-frame clones are kept and a portion is missing. The table has about 93,000 clones, roughly 85% seen once. Material: peripheral blood, obtained on day 0 of AZD1222 vaccination. The receptors come from an adult in good health.

This clone has only one observation. The rearrangement links TRBV28 to TRBJ2-1; D gene unclear. This CDR3 has 11 amino acids. The germline V gene encodes CDR1 MDHEN and CDR2 SYDVKM. V lost 5 bases, J lost 9 bases, and 8 bases lay in between. For the CDR3, the DNA is TGTGCCAGCAGTCTTAATTCTGAGCAGTTCTTC. This codes for CASSLNSEQFF.

CDR3 in amino acids: CASSLIGENTEAFF. The DNA for the CDR3 is TGTGCCAGCAGCTTAATCGGTGAAAACACTGAAGCTTTCTTT. The chain is built from TRBV11-3 and TRBJ1-1; D remains unclear. The CDR3 totals 14 residues. CDR1 and CDR2 (germline): SGHNT, YENEEA. Trimming stripped 2 bases from V and 2 bases from J, with 9 bases between. Full variable domain (missing parts from reference TRBV11-3 and TRBJ1-1): EAGVVQSPRYKIIEKKQPVAFWCNPISGHNTLYWYLQNLGQGPELLIRYENEEAVDDSQLPKDRFSAERLKGVDSTLKIQPAELGDSAVYLCASSLIGENTEAFFGQGTRLTVV.

This clone was seen only a few times. The V call is TRBV18, the J call TRBJ2-6, with TRBD1 identical over 12 bases. The CDR3 spans 19 residues. Trimming took 0 bases from V and 6 from J; bases not matched to a gene: 9. The germline V gene encodes CDR1 KGHSH and CDR2 LQKENI. The CDR3 coding sequence is TGTGCCAGCTCACCACCAGTCCGGGACAGGGGGCTCGTGGCCAACGTCCTGACTTTC. Translation gives CASSPPVRDRGLVANVLTF.

J is TRBJ2-3 and V is TRBV4-3; TRBD2 is a possible D gene (5 bases). Trimming removed 4 bases from V and 6 bases from J, with 14 bases in between. The germline CDR1 and CDR2 sequences are LGHNA and YSLEER. The CDR3 sequence is 14 residues long. The CDR3 DNA is TGCGCCAGCAGCCCTCTGAGAAGCGGTGATACGCAGTATTTT. Protein product: CASSPLRSGDTQYF.

The sample holds a few counts of this clone. The chain couples TRBV5-4 to TRBJ1-1; 8 bases agree with TRBD1. The germline CDR1 and CDR2 sequences are SGHNT and YYREEE (reference sequence). V gave up 0 bases and J gave up 1 base; unmatched junction bases: 5. The CDR3 contains 16 residues. The DNA for the CDR3 is TGTGCCAGCAGCTTGGGGGGGACAGGATGGAACACTGAAGCTTTCTTT. Protein product: CASSLGGTGWNTEAFF.

The rearrangement links TRBV9 to TRBJ2-7; D uncertain. In germline, CDR1 is SGDLS, CDR2 YYNGEE. This CDR3 is 13 amino acids long. V dropped 0 bases and J dropped 3 bases, with 7 bases sitting between them. In DNA form, the CDR3 reads TGTGCCAGCAGCGTAGGAGTAGGCTACGAGCAGTACTTC. Translated, it gives CASSVGVGYEQYF. Based on the CDR3 plus reference TRBV9 and TRBJ2-7, the full variable domain is DSGVTQTPKHLITATGQRVTLRCSPRSGDLSVYWYQQSLDQGLQFLIQYYNGEERAKGNILERFSAQQFPDLHSELNLSSLELGDSALYFCASSVGVGYEQYFGPGTRLTVT.

This chain links TRBV5-1 with TRBJ2-2, with a weak D call TRBD1 (5 bases). The germline V and J ends were trimmed by 0 bases and 4 bases, with 7 bases remaining between them. This CDR3 contains 14 residues. The germline CDR1 and CDR2 sequences are SGHRS and YFSETQ. The CDR3 nucleotides are TGCGCCAGCAGCTTGGAGACAGTCACCGGGGAGCTGTTTTTT. Its translation is CASSLETVTGELFF.

The chain joins TRBV27 to TRBJ2-5; D is unresolved. V was cut by 1 base and J by 7 bases, with 10 bases left in between. CDR1 is MNHEY and CDR2 is SMNVEV in the germline V gene (reference sequence). The length of the CDR3 is 13 residues. CDR3 sequence: CASSLYDGGTQYF. The DNA for the CDR3 is TGTGCCAGCAGTTTATATGACGGCGGGACCCAGTACTTC.

The gene calls are TRBV5-1 and TRBJ1-5; 7 bases agree with TRBD1. The CDR3 length is 22 residues. V lost 1 base to trimming and J lost 0 bases; unmatched junction nucleotides: 22. Germline V lookup: CDR1 SGHRS, CDR2 YFSETQ. In nucleotides, the CDR3 is TGCGCCAGCAGCTTGAATGATGACAGGGTTACTAAGATACTCTATAGCAATCAGCCCCAGCATTTT. It yields the protein CASSLNDDRVTKILYSNQPQHF.

This sequence joins TRBV5-1 and TRBJ1-3; maybe TRBD1 (6 bases). V lost 4 bases and J 0 bases, leaving 11 bases between the germline ends. Looked up from germline, CDR1 is SGHRS and CDR2 is YFSETQ. The CDR3 loop spans 15 amino acids. The CDR3 DNA reads as TGCGCCAGCAGCACGGACAGTCCCTCTGGAAACACCATATATTTT. Translated: CASSTDSPSGNTIYF.

Written as DNA, the CDR3 is TGTGCCAGCAGTCGCACGCACGTTGGGACAGTAAATTCACCCCTCCACTTT. The encoded protein is CASSRTHVGTVNSPLHF. The chain uses TRBV28 and TRBJ1-6, with TRBD1 matching 7 bases. With 5 bases clipped from V and 7 bases from J, the junction kept 14 bases outside the gene matches. The CDR3 runs 17 residues. CDR1 and CDR2 from the germline V gene are MDHEN and SYDVKM.

The chain uses TRBV5-4 and TRBJ2-2, with 12 bases aligning to TRBD1. Germline CDR1 and CDR2: SGHNT and YYREEE (reference sequence). This CDR3 region has 15 residues. The V and J ends lost 4 bases and 6 bases, in that order; junction bases with no gene match: 4. The CDR3 DNA is TGTGCCAGCAGCCGGGGACAGGGGGCTGCCGGGGAGCTGTTTTTT. Protein sequence: CASSRGQGAAGELFF.

The table lists this clone with a few counts. The chain is built from TRBV11-3 and TRBJ2-5, with TRBD2 as a possible D gene (6 bases). The V end was cut by 5 bases, the J end by 5 bases, with 12 bases between. The CDR3 totals 13 residues. Germline V gene sequence: CDR1 SGHNT, CDR2 YENEEA. CDR3 sequence reads: CASSRDSGETQYF. The CDR3 bases are TGTGCCAGCAGCCGGGACTCCGGGGAGACCCAGTACTTC.

This clone was seen just once. The chain couples TRBV27 to TRBJ1-2; maybe TRBD1 (6 bases). The CDR3 is made up of 14 amino acids. Germline V lookup: CDR1 MNHEY, CDR2 SMNVEV (reference sequence). V was clipped by 6 bases and J by 1 base, with 12 bases between them. In DNA form, the CDR3 reads TGTGCCAGCAGCCCCTCCAGGGGTAACTATGGCTACACCTTC. Translated: CASSPSRGNYGYTF.

This rearrangement joins TRBV6-5 to TRBJ1-3; no firm D call. Germline values: CDR1 MNHEY, CDR2 SVGAGI. V was shortened by 7 bases and J by 0 bases, with 4 bases between the two germline ends. The CDR3 has 12 amino acids. The CDR3 protein is CASKNSGNTIYF. The CDR3 region has the DNA TGTGCCAGCAAGAACTCTGGAAACACCATATATTTT.

This chain connects TRBV4-2 to TRBJ2-7, with D possibly being TRBD2 (6 bases). The CDR3 has 16 residues. Germline V gene lookup returns CDR1 LGHNA and CDR2 YNFKEQ. V gave up 0 bases and J gave up 0 bases, with 12 bases separating them. The CDR3 loop reads CASSQDFPGSSYEQYF. The CDR3 DNA reads TGTGCCAGCAGCCAAGATTTCCCCGGGAGCTCCTACGAGCAGTACTTC.

V gene TRBV28 combines with J gene TRBJ1-4; 7 bases fit TRBD1. The CDR3 runs 13 residues. Germline V gene sequence: CDR1 MDHEN, CDR2 SYDVKM. This chain's CDR3 is CVVRGDTDEKLFF. The CDR3, as DNA: TGTGTCGTCAGGGGGGACACCGATGAAAAACTGTTTTTT.

The rearrangement joins TRBV7-8 to TRBJ2-7; TRBD2 is a possible D gene (5 bases). Germline loops: CDR1 SGHVS, CDR2 FQNEAQ. V lost 2 bases to trimming and J lost 7 bases, with 9 bases between them. The CDR3 totals 12 residues. The CDR3 coding sequence is TGTGCCAGCAGCTTAATTGGAGGAGAGCAGTACTTC. Amino acids: CASSLIGGEQYF. Complete variable domain (other parts from reference TRBV7-8 and TRBJ2-7): GAGVSQSPRYKVAKRGQDVALRCDPISGHVSLFWYQQALGQGPEFLTYFQNEAQLDKSGLPSDRFFAERPEGSVSTLKIQRTQQEDSAVYLCASSLIGGEQYFGPGTRLTVT.

This clone came up a few times. The CDR3 loop reads CASSTTNTGELFF. The CDR3 bases are TGTGCCAGCAGTACTACAAACACCGGGGAGCTGTTTTTT. This sequence joins TRBV12-3 or TRBV12-4 and TRBJ2-2, with unresolved D. Trimming took off 5 bases at V and 2 bases at J, with 6 bases between the two ends. This CDR3 has 13 amino acids.

The rearrangement links TRBV6-5 to TRBJ2-7, with TRBD1 matching 7 bases. This CDR3 is built from 15 residues. The germline gives CDR1 MNHEY, CDR2 SVGAGI. The trim removed 6 bases at V and 2 bases at J, leaving 10 bases unmatched. CDR3 sequence reads: CASSLTGTETYEQYF. The CDR3 coding sequence is TGTGCCAGCAGCTTAACCGGGACAGAGACCTACGAGCAGTACTTC.

This chain links TRBV7-3 with TRBJ2-1; a weak D match, TRBD2 (6 bases). This CDR3 comprises 13 residues. Germline CDR1 reads SGHTA; CDR2 reads FQGTGA. V was shortened by 1 base and J by 9 bases, with 10 bases between the two germline ends. The CDR3 sequence: CASSLRDGGEQFF. The CDR3 nucleotides are TGTGCCAGCAGCTTAAGGGACGGGGGTGAGCAGTTCTTC. The complete variable domain, with remaining parts taken from reference TRBV7-3 and TRBJ2-1, reads GAGVSQTPSNKVTEKGKYVELRCDPISGHTALYWYRQSLGQGPEFLIYFQGTGAADDSGLPNDRFFAVRPEGSVSTLKIQRTERGDSAVYLCASSLRDGGEQFFGPGTRLTVL.

The rearrangement links TRBV4-2 to TRBJ2-3; the D is unclear. Germline V CDR1 and CDR2: LGHNA, YNFKEQ. The CDR3 is 16 amino acids. Trimming pared 0 bases from V and 0 bases from J, leaving 10 bases between. The CDR3 DNA sequence: TGTGCCAGCAGCCAAGATGCGCCGGATAGCACAGATACGCAGTATTTT. Translating it yields CASSQDAPDSTDTQYF.